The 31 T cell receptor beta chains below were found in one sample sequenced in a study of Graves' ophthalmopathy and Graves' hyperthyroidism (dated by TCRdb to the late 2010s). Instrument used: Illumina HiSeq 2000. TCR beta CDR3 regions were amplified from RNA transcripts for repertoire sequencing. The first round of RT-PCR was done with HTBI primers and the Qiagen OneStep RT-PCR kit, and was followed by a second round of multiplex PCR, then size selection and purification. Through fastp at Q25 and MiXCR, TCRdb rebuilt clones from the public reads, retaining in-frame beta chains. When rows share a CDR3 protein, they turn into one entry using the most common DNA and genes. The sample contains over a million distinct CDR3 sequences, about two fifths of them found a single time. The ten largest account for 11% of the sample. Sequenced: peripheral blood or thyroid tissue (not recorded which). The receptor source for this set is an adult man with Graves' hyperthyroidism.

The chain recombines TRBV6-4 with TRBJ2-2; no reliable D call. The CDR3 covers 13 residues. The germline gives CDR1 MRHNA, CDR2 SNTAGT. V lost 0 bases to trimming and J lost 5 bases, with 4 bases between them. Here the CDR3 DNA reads TGTGCCAGCAGTGACTCAGCGACCGGGGAGCTGTTTTTT. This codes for CASSDSATGELFF.

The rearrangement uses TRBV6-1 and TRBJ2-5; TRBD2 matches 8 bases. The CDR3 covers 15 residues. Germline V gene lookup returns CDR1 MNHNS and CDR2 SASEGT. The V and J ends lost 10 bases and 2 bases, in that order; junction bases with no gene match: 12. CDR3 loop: CAIKPGLGVQETQYF. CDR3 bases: TGTGCCATCAAGCCGGGACTAGGGGTTCAAGAGACCCAGTACTTC.

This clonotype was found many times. The CDR3 coding sequence is TGTGCCAGCAAAATACAAGAAGAGACCCAGTACTTC. This codes for CASKIQEETQYF. The chain recombines TRBV7-9 with TRBJ2-5; unclear D gene. Germline CDR1 and CDR2: SEHNR and FQNEAQ (reference sequence). Trimming shortened V by 7 bases and J by 3 bases, and 9 bases separated the two germline ends. This CDR3 has 12 amino acids.

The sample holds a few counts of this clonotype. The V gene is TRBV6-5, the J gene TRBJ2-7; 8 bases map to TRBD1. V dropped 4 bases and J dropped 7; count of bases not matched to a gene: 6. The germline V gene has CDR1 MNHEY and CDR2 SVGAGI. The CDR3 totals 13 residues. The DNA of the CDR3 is TGTGCCAGCAGTTCCAGGGGGCAGGGGGAGCAGTACTTC. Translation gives CASSSRGQGEQYF.

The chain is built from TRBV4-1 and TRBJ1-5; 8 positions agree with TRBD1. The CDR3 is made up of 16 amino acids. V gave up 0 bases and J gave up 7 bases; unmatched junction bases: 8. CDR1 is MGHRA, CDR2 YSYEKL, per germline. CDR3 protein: CASSQDQQGGLQPQHF. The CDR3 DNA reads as TGCGCCAGCAGCCAAGATCAACAGGGGGGCCTCCAGCCCCAGCATTTT.

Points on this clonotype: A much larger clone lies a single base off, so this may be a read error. CDR3 bases: TGTGCCATCGGGCAAAACACCATATATTTT. Translation: CAIGQNTIYF. The rearrangement joins TRBV10-3 to TRBJ1-3; D is undetermined. The germline V gene has CDR1 ENHRY and CDR2 SYGVKD. The CDR3 runs to 10 residues. The V gene lost 8 bases and the J gene lost 6 bases, with 5 bases spanning the gap.

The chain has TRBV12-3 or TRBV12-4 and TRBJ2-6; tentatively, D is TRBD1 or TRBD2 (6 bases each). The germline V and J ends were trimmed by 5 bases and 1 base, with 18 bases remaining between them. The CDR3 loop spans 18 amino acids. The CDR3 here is CASSPHRGGLSGANVLTF. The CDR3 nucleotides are TGTGCCAGCAGTCCCCACCGAGGGGGGCTTTCTGGGGCCAACGTCCTGACTTTC.

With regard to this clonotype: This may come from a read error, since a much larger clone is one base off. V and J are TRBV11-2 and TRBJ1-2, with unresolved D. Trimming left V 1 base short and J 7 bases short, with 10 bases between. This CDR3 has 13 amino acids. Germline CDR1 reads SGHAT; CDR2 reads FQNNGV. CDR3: CASSLGSDCGYTF. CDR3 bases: TGTGCCAGCAGCTTAGGGTCGGACTGTGGCTACACCTTC.

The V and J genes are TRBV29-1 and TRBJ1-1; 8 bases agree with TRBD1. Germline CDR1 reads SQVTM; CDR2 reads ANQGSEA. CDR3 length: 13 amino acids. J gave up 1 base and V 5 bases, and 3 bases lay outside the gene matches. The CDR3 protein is CSVSTGENTEAFF. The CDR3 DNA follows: TGCAGCGTTTCGACAGGGGAGAACACTGAAGCTTTCTTT.

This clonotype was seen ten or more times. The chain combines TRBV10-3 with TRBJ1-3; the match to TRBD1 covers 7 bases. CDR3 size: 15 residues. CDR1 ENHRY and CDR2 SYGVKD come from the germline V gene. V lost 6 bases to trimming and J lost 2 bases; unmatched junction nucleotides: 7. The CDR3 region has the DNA TGTGCCATCAGGTCGACTACAGGGGCTGGAAACACCATATATTTT. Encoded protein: CAIRSTTGAGNTIYF.

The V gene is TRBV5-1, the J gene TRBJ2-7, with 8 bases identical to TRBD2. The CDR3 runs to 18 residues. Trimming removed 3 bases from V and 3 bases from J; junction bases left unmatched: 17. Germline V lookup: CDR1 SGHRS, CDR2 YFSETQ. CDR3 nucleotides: TGCGCCAGCAGCTCGACCGGACTAGCCTCACTTAAACACTACGAGCAGTACTTC. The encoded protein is CASSSTGLASLKHYEQYF.

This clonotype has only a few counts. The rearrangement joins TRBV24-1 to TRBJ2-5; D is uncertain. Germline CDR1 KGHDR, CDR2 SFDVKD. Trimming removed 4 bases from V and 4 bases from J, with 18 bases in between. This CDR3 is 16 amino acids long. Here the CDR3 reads CATSDRADGSGETQYF. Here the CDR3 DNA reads TGTGCCACCAGTGACCGGGCTGACGGGTCAGGAGAGACCCAGTACTTC.

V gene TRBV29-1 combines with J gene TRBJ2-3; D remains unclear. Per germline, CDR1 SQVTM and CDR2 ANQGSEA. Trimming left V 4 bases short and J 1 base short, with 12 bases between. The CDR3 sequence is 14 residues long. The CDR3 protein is CSVVGATRTDTQYF. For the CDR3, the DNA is TGCAGCGTTGTGGGTGCGACTCGCACAGATACGCAGTATTTT.

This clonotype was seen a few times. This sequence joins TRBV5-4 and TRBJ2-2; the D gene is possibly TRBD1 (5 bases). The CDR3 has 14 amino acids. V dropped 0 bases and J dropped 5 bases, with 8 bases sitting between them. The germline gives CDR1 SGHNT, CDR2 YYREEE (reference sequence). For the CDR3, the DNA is TGTGCCAGCAGCTTGGTATCAGGGACCGGGGAGCTGTTTTTT. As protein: CASSLVSGTGELFF.

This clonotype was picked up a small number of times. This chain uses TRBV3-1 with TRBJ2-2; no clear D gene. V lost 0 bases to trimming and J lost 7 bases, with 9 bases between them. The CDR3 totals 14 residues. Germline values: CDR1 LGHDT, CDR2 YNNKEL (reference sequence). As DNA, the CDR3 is TGTGCCAGCAGCCAAGAGGCTGGGATCGGGGAGCTGTTTTTT. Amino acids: CASSQEAGIGELFF.

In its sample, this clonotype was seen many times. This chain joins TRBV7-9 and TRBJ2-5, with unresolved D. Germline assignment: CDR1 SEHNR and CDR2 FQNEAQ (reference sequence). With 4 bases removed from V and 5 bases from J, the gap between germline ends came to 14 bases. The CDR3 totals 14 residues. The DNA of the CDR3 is TGTGCCAGCAGCTCCGGCGACCTAAGGGAGACCCAGTACTTC. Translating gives CASSSGDLRETQYF. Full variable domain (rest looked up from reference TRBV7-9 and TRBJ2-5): DTGVSQNPRHKITKRGQNVTFRCDPISEHNRLYWYRQTLGQGPEFLTYFQNEAQLEKSRLLSDRFSAERPKGSFSTLEIQRTEQGDSAMYLCASSSGDLRETQYFGPGTRLLVL.

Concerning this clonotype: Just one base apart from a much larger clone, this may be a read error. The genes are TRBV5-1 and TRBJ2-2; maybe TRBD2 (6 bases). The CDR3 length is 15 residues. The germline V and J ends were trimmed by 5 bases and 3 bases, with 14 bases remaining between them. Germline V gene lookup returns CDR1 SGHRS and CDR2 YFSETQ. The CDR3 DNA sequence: TGCGCCAGCAGACTGGTTGGAGGGGACACCGGGGAGCTGTTTTTT. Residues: CASRLVGGDTGELFF.

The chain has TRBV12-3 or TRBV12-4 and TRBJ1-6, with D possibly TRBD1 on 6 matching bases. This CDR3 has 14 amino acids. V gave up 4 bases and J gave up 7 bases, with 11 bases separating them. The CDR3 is CASSYREVNSPLHF. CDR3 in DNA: TGTGCCAGCAGTTACAGGGAGGTGAATTCACCCCTCCACTTT.

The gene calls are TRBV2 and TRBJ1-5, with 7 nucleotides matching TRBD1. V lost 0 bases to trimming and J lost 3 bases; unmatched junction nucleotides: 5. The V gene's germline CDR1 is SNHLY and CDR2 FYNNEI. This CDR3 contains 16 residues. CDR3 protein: CASSEARDSYNQPQHF. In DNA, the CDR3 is TGTGCCAGCAGTGAAGCGCGGGACAGCTACAATCAGCCCCAGCATTTT.

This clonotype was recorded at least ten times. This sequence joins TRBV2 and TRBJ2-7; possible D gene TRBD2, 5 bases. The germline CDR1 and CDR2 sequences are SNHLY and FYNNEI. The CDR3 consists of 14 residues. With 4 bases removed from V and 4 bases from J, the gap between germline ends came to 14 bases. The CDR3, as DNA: TGTGCCAGCAGTGGGGAGTTCGGGATTTACGAGCAGTACTTC. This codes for CASSGEFGIYEQYF.

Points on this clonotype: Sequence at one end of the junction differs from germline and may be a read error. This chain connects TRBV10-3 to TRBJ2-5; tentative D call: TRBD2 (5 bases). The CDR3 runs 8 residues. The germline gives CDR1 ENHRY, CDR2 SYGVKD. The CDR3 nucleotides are TGTGCCATCAGGGACTCAGGCTTC. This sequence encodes CAIRDSGF.

The CDR3, as DNA: TGTGCCAGCAGTACCCAGGTAGGATGGCCGTACGAGCAGTACTTC. It specifies CASSTQVGWPYEQYF. The chain couples TRBV6-2 or TRBV6-3 to TRBJ2-7; D is uncertain. Trimming shortened V by 5 bases and J by 4 bases, and 18 bases separated the two germline ends. The CDR3 runs 15 residues. The germline gives CDR1 MNHEY, CDR2 SVGEGT.

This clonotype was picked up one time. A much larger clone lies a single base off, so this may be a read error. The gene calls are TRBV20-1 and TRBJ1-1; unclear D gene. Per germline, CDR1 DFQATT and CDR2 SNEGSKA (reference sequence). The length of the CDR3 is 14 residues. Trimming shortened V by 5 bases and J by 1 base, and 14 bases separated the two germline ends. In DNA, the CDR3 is TGCAGTGCTGGATACCCGAGAAAGAACACTGAAGCTTTCTTT. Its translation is CSAGYPRKNTEAFF.

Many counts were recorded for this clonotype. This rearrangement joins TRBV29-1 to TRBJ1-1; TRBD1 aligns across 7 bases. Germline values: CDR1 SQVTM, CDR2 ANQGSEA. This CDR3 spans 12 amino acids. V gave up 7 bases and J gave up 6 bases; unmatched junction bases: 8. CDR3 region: CSALTGRPEAFF. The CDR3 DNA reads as TGCAGCGCGCTGACAGGGAGGCCTGAAGCTTTCTTT.

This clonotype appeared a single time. CDR3: CSPRDRGAEAFF. In DNA form, the CDR3 reads TGCAGCCCACGGGACAGGGGAGCTGAAGCTTTCTTT. This chain links TRBV29-1 with TRBJ1-1, with 10 bases fitting TRBD1. Per the germline V gene, CDR1 is SQVTM and CDR2 is ANQGSEA. The CDR3 spans 12 residues. Germline trimming cut 8 bases from V and 6 bases from J; bases unmatched to any gene: 6.

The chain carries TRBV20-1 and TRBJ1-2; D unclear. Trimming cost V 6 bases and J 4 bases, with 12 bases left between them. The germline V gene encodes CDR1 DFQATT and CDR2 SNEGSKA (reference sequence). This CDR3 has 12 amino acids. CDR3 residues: CSALPSSYGYTF. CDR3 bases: TGCAGTGCCCTCCCGTCATCCTATGGCTACACCTTC.

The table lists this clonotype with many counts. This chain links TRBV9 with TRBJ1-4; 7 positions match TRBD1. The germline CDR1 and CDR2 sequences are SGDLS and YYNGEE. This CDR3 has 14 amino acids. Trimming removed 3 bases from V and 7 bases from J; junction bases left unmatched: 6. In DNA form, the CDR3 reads TGTGCCAGCAGCGCCGACAGGGAGGCTGAAAAACTGTTTTTT. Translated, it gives CASSADREAEKLFF.

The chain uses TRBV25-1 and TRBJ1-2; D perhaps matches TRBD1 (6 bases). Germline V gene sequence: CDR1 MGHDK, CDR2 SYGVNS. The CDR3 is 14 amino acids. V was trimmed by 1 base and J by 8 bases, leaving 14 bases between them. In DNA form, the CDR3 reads TGTGCCAGCAGTGAATCCGGGGGGCTAGAGGGCTACACCTTC. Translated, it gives CASSESGGLEGYTF.

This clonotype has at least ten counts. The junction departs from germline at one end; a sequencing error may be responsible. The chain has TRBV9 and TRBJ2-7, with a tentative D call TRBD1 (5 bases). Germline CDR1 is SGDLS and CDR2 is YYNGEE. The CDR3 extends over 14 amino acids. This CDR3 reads CASSLRQSSYEQYF. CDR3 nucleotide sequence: TGCGCCAGCAGCTTGCGACAGAGCTCCTACGAGCAGTACTTC.

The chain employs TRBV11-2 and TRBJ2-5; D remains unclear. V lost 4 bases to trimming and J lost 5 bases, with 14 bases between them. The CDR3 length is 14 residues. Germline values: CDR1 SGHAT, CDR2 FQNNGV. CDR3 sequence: CASSSKIFGETQYF. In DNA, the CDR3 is TGTGCCAGCAGCTCCAAAATTTTCGGGGAGACCCAGTACTTC.

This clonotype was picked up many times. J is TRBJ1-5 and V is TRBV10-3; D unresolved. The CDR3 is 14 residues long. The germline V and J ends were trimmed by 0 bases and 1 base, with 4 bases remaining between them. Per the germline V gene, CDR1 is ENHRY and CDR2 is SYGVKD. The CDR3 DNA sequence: TGTGCCATCAGTGAGTCACAAAGCAATCAGCCCCAGCATTTT. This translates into CAISESQSNQPQHF.